The TCR beta chain described here comes from a study of cytomegalovirus exposure and HLA in healthy donors. Study-wide context: Sequencing of about 179 million T cells in an earlier analysis found 100 million to 140 million unique TCR beta sequences.

The study ran its PCR with 60 Vbeta and 13 Jbeta primers. Methods used by the authors: Unique TCR beta chains numbered roughly 83 million in a later analysis, with approximately 10 million shared. The repertoire was sequenced with immunoSEQ multiplex PCR; TCRdb's copy has only in-frame clones and lacks some. V and J calls and clone size come straight from that table; D and trimming were deduced from the DNA. The sample has approximately 200,000 clones, almost 80% seen once. This CDR3 comprises 12 residues. J lost 7 bases, V lost 4 bases, and 3 bases had no gene match. The germline V gene encodes CDR1 MNHEY and CDR2 SVGAGI.

The TCR comes from a young man in good health and CMV-seronegative. Sequencing was performed on PBMCs. The chain uses TRBV6-5 and TRBJ1-2; 7 bases are a match to TRBD1. CDR3 nucleotides: TGTGCCAGCAGTTTGAACAGGGGTGGCTACACCTTC. Its protein product is CASSLNRGGYTF.